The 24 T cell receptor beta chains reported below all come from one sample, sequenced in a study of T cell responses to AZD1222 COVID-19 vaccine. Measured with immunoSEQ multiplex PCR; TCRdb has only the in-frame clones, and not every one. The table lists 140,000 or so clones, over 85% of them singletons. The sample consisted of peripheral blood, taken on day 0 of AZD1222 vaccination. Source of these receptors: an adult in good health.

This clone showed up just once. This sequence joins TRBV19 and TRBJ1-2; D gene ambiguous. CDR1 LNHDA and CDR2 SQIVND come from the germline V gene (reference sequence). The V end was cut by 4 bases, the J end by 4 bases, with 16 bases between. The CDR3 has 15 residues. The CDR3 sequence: CASSTTLLYPYGYTF. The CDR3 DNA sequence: TGTGCCAGTAGTACCACTCTACTATACCCCTATGGCTACACCTTC. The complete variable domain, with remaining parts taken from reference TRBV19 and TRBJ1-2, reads DGGITQSPKYLFRKEGQNVTLSCEQNLNHDAMYWYRQDPGQGLRLIYYSQIVNDFQKGDIAEGYSVSREKKESFPLTVTSAQKNPTAFYLCASSTTLLYPYGYTFGSGTRLTVV.

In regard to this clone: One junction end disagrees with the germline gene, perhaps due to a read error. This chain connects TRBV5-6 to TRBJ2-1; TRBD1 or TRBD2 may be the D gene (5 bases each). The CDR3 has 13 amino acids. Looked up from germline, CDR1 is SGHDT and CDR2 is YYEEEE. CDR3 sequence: CASSLAQGTPAVF. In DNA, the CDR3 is TGTGCCAGCAGCTTGGCCCAAGGGACCCCAGCGGTCTTC.

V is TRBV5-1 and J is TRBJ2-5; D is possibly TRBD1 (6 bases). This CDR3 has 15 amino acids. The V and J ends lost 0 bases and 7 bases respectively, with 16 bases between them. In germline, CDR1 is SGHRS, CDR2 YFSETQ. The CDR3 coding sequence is TGCGCCAGCAGCTTGGGAGGGGCAGGCAGGGGGACCCAGTACTTC. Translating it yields CASSLGGAGRGTQYF.

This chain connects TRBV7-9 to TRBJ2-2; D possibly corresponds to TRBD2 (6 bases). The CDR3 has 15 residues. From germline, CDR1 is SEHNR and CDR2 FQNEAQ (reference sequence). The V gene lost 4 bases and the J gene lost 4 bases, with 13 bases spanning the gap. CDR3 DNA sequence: TGTGCCAGCAGCTGGGGGGAGCGGGTCACCGGGGAGCTGTTTTTT. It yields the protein CASSWGERVTGELFF.

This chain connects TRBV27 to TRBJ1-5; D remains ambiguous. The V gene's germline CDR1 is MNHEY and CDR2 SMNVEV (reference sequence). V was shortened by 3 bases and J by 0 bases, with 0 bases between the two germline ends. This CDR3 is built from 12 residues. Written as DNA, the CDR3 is TGTGCCAGCAGTTTTAGCAATCAGCCCCAGCATTTT. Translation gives CASSFSNQPQHF.

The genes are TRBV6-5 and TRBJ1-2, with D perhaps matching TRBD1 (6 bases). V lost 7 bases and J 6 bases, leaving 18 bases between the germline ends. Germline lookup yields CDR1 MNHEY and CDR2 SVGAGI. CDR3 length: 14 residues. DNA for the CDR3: TGTGCCAGCAAAGGGCCAGGGGCTTTGGATGGCTACACCTTC. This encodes CASKGPGALDGYTF.

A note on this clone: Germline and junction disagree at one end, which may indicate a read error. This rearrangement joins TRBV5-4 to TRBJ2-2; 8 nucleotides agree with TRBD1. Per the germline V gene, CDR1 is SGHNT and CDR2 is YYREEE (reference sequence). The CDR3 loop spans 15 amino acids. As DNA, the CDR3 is TGTGCCAGCAGCTCCCCGACAGGGGACACGGGGGAGCTGTTTTTT. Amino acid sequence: CASSSPTGDTGELFF.

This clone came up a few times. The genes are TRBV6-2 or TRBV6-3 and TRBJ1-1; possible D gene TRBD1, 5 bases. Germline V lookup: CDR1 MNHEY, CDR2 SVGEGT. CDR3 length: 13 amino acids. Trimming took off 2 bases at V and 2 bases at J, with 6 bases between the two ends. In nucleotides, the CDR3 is TGTGCCAGCAGTTACCGGGACAACACTGAAGCTTTCTTT. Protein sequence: CASSYRDNTEAFF.

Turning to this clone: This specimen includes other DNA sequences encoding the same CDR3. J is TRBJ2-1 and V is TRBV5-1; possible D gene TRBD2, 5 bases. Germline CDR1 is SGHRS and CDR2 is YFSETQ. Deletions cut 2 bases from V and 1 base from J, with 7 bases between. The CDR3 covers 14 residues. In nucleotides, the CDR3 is TGCGCCAGCAGCTTAAGAGGGTCCTACAATGAGCAGTTCTTC. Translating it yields CASSLRGSYNEQFF. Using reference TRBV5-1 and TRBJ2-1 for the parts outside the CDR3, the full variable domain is KAGVTQTPRYLIKTRGQQVTLSCSPISGHRSVSWYQQTPGQGLQFLFEYFSETQRNKGNFPGRFSGRQFSNSRSEMNVSTLELGDSALYLCASSLRGSYNEQFFGPGTRLTVL.

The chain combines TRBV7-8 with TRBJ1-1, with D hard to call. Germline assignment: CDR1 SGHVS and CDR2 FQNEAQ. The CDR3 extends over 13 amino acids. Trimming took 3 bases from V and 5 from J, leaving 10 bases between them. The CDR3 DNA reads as TGTGCCAGCAGCTTCATCGAAGGGACTGAAGCTTTCTTT. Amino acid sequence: CASSFIEGTEAFF.

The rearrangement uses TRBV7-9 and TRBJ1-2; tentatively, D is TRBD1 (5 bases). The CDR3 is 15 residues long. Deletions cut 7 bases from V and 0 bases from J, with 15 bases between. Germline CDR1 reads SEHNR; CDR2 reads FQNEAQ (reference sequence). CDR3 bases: TGTGCCAGCACAAACCGGGACCCCGCTAACTATGGCTACACCTTC. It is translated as CASTNRDPANYGYTF.

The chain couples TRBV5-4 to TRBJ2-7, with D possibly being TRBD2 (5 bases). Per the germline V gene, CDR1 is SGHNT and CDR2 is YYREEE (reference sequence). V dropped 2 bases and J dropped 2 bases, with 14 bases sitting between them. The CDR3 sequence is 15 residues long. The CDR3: CASSLEPEGTYEQYF. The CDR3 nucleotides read TGTGCCAGCAGCTTAGAACCCGAGGGCACCTACGAGCAGTACTTC.

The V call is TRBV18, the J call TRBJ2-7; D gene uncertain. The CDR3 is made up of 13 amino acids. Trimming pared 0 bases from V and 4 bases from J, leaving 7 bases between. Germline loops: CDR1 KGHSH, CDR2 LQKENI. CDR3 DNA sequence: TGTGCCAGCTCACCACCGTCCCTTTACGAGCAGTACTTC. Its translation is CASSPPSLYEQYF.

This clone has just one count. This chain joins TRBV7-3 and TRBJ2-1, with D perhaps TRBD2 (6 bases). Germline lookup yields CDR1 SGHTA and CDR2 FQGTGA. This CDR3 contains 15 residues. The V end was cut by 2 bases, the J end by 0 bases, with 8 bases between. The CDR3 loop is CASSLLASSYNEQFF. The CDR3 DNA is TGTGCCAGCAGCTTACTAGCGAGCTCCTACAATGAGCAGTTCTTC. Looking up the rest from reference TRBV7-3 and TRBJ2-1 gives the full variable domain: GAGVSQTPSNKVTEKGKYVELRCDPISGHTALYWYRQSLGQGPEFLIYFQGTGAADDSGLPNDRFFAVRPEGSVSTLKIQRTERGDSAVYLCASSLLASSYNEQFFGPGTRLTVL.

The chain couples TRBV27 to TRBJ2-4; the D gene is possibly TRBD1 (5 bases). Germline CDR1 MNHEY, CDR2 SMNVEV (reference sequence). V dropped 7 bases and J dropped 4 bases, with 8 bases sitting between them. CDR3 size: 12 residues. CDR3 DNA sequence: TGTGCCAGCAAGGGGCGAAAAAACATTCAGTACTTC. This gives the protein CASKGRKNIQYF.

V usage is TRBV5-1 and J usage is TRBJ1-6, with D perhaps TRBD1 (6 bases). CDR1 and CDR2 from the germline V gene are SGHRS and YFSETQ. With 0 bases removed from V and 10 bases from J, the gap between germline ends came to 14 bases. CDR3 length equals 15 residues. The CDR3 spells CASSLDWTVGSPLHF. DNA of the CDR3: TGCGCCAGCAGCTTGGATTGGACAGTTGGGTCACCCCTCCACTTT.

The CDR3 DNA reads as TGTGCCAGCAGCTTTCGGGGGGCGCGGGAAGGCTACACCTTC. Its translation: CASSFRGAREGYTF. The rearrangement links TRBV5-6 to TRBJ1-2, with TRBD1 as a possible D gene (6 bases). The CDR3 is 14 amino acids. The ends were cut back, 2 bases at V and 8 bases at J, with 16 bases in the middle. Germline V gives CDR1 SGHDT, CDR2 YYEEEE.

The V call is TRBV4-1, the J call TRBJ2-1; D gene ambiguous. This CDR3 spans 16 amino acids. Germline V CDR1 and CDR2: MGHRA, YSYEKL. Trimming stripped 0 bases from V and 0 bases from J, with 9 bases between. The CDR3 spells CASSQEGLSSYNEQFF. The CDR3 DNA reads TGCGCCAGCAGCCAAGAAGGGCTTAGCTCCTACAATGAGCAGTTCTTC.

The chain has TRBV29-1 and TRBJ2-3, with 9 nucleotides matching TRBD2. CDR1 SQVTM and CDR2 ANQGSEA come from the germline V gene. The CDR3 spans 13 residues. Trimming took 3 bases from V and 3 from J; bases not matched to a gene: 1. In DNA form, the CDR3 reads TGCAGCGTTGAGCTAGCGGGGACAGATACGCAGTATTTT. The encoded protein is CSVELAGTDTQYF.

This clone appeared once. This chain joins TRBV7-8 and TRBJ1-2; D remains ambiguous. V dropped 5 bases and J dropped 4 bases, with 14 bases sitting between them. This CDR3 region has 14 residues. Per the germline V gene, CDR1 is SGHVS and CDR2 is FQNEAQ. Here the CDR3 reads CASSPNESGYGYTF. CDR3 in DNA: TGTGCCAGCAGCCCAAACGAGTCGGGCTATGGCTACACCTTC.

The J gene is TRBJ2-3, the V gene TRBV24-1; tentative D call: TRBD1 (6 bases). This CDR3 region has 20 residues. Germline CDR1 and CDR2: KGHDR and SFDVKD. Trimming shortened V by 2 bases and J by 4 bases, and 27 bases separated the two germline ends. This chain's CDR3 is CATSDSRLVYREIDPDTQYF. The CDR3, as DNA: TGTGCCACCAGTGATTCAAGGCTCGTTTACAGGGAAATAGATCCAGATACGCAGTATTTT.

The CDR3: CAWSWGAEKLFF. The CDR3 DNA sequence: TGTGCCTGGAGTTGGGGGGCTGAAAAACTGTTTTTT. The rearrangement joins TRBV30 to TRBJ1-4, with TRBD1 as a possible D gene (6 bases). V dropped 2 bases and J dropped 7 bases, with 8 bases sitting between them. Germline assignment: CDR1 GTSNPN and CDR2 SVGIG (reference sequence). This CDR3 is 12 amino acids long.

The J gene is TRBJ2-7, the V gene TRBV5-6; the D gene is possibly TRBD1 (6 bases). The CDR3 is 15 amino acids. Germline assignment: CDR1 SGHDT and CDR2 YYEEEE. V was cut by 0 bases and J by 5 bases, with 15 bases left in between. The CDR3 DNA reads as TGTGCCAGCAGCTTGGTGGCTCGCAGGGGCGACGAGCAGTACTTC. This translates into CASSLVARRGDEQYF.

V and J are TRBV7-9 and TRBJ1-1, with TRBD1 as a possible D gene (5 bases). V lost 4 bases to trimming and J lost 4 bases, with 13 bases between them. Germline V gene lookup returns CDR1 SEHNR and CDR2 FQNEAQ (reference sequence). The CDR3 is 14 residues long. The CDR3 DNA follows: TGTGCCAGCAGCTACGACAGTAGGAGCACTGAAGCTTTCTTT. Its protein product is CASSYDSRSTEAFF.